The 18 T cell receptor beta chains below come from one sample, sequenced in a study of radiation and T cells in renal cell carcinoma (dated by TCRdb to the early 2020s). Explained via the paper, the time point label denotes: blood 2 weeks post-SBRT. According to the study, the label for this sample's treatment or condition signals: 15 Gy SBRT to primary tumor, nephrectomy 4 weeks later. The library was prepared using the immunoSEQ multiplex PCR assay. TCRdb's version of the immuneACCESS table is confined to in-frame rearrangements and falls short of the full clone set. An unresolved V gene accounts for under half of the shortfall where checked; the remainder is of unknown origin. Recorded for this sample are about 130,000 clones; more than 75% of them occurred a single time. The ten largest clones add up to almost 6% of the sample. Sequenced material: blood, taken from a patient whose treatment included radiotherapy and nephrectomy. The receptors here all came from a woman in her sixties or seventies with renal cell carcinoma.

The chain carries TRBV18 and TRBJ1-1, with 7 bases that match TRBD1. V was pared by 3 bases and J by 4 bases, with 8 bases of the junction left unmatched. Germline-derived CDR1 and CDR2 are KGHSH and LQKENI. The CDR3 is made up of 15 amino acids. The CDR3 DNA is TGTGCCAGCTCACCTCCGACAGGGAGGTCCACTGAAGCTTTCTTT. This translates into CASSPPTGRSTEAFF. The whole variable domain, remainder taken from reference TRBV18 and TRBJ1-1, is NAGVMQNPRHLVRRRGQEARLRCSPMKGHSHVYWYRQLPEEGLKFMVYLQKENIIDESGMPKERFSAEFPKEGPSILRIQQVVRGDSAAYFCASSPPTGRSTEAFFGQGTRLTVV.

The table lists this clone with a few counts. Germline and junction disagree at one end, which may indicate a read error. The chain carries TRBV7-9 and TRBJ1-1, with D unclear. This CDR3 region has 15 residues. From germline, CDR1 is SEHNR and CDR2 FQNEAQ (reference sequence). CDR3 loop: CASSLASRKNTEAFF. As DNA, the CDR3 is TGTGCCAGCAGCCTAGCAAGCCGAAAGAACACTGAAGCTTTCTTT.

This rearrangement joins TRBV7-9 to TRBJ2-1; TRBD2 agrees at 9 bases. There are 14 residues in the CDR3. From germline, CDR1 is SEHNR and CDR2 FQNEAQ (reference sequence). Unmatched junction bases numbered 8, after V lost 5 bases and J lost 9 bases. The CDR3 nucleotides are TGTGCCAGCAGCCTCAGGCGGGGGGGCACTGAGCAGTTCTTC. Amino acid sequence: CASSLRRGGTEQFF.

The gene calls are TRBV19 and TRBJ1-2; 9 bases are a match to TRBD1. The trim removed 5 bases at V and 7 bases at J, leaving 5 bases unmatched. This CDR3 comprises 13 residues. Germline V CDR1 and CDR2: LNHDA, SQIVND (reference sequence). The CDR3 here is CASSPQGAGGYTF. The CDR3 DNA is TGTGCCAGTAGTCCACAGGGGGCGGGTGGCTACACCTTC.

The gene calls are TRBV30 and TRBJ2-3, with 10 bases that match TRBD2. Trimming took 2 bases from V and 5 from J; bases not matched to a gene: 4. Germline CDR1 GTSNPN, CDR2 SVGIG (reference sequence). The CDR3 is made up of 14 amino acids. CDR3 DNA: TGTGCCTGGAGTAGGTCTAGCGGGGGAGATACGCAGTATTTT. Amino acid sequence: CAWSRSSGGDTQYF.

The V and J genes are TRBV29-1 and TRBJ1-2, with D perhaps TRBD1 (6 bases). The germline gives CDR1 SQVTM, CDR2 ANQGSEA. Trimming removed 2 bases from V and 4 bases from J, with 11 bases in between. CDR3 size: 13 residues. The CDR3 sequence is CSVEKGGGYGYTF. In nucleotides, the CDR3 is TGCAGCGTTGAAAAAGGGGGGGGCTATGGCTACACCTTC.

The chain uses TRBV25-1 and TRBJ1-3; 7 bases line up with TRBD1. This CDR3 comprises 14 residues. The junction had 3 bases not matched to a gene; V was cut back by 5 bases and J by 2 bases. Germline CDR1 reads MGHDK; CDR2 reads SYGVNS. This chain's CDR3 is CASSKQGPGNTIYF. In nucleotides, the CDR3 is TGTGCCAGCAGTAAACAGGGGCCTGGAAACACCATATATTTT.

V and J are TRBV5-1 and TRBJ1-2, with a weak D call TRBD1 (6 bases). The length of the CDR3 is 15 residues. V was trimmed by 4 bases and J by 6 bases, leaving 19 bases between them. CDR1 and CDR2 from the germline V gene are SGHRS and YFSETQ. CDR3 in DNA: TGCGCCAGCAGCCCCAAAACAGGGTTTAGTGATGGCTACACCTTC. As protein: CASSPKTGFSDGYTF.

The chain couples TRBV9 to TRBJ2-7; D perhaps matches TRBD2 (6 bases). CDR1 and CDR2 from the germline V gene are SGDLS and YYNGEE. CDR3 length: 16 residues. Trimming shortened V by 0 bases and J by 1 base, and 14 bases separated the two germline ends. The CDR3 region has the DNA TGTGCCAGCAGCGTAGGGCGGGGCAGCGATTCCTACGAGCAGTACTTC. This gives the protein CASSVGRGSDSYEQYF.

The chain is built from TRBV7-2 and TRBJ2-1, with 11 nucleotides matching TRBD1. The CDR3 is 15 amino acids. With 4 bases clipped from V and 6 bases from J, the junction kept 5 bases outside the gene matches. The germline CDR1 and CDR2 sequences are SGHTA and FQGNSA. CDR3 amino acids: CASSSDRGRINEQFF. Here the CDR3 DNA reads TGTGCCAGCAGCTCGGACAGGGGGCGGATCAATGAGCAGTTCTTC.

The genes are TRBV19 and TRBJ2-4, with TRBD2 as a possible D gene (5 bases). The germline CDR1 and CDR2 sequences are LNHDA and SQIVND (reference sequence). The CDR3 spans 16 residues. V lost 3 bases and J lost 1, with 13 bases in between. The CDR3 DNA sequence: TGTGCCAGTAGTATTGAATTTGGGGAGGCCAAAAACATTCAGTACTTC. As protein: CASSIEFGEAKNIQYF.

V usage is TRBV5-4 and J usage is TRBJ2-3; 8 nucleotides line up with TRBD2. This CDR3 region has 17 residues. The V gene end was trimmed by 0 bases and the J gene end by 2 bases; junction bases not matched to a gene: 8. CDR1 and CDR2 (germline): SGHNT, YYREEE (reference sequence). CDR3 DNA sequence: TGTGCCAGCAGCTTGGTGCGGGGGGCACCCCTCACAGATACGCAGTATTTT. This translates into CASSLVRGAPLTDTQYF.

V gene TRBV19 combines with J gene TRBJ2-2, with D possibly matching TRBD1 (5 bases). The CDR3 spans 17 residues. Germline V gene lookup returns CDR1 LNHDA and CDR2 SQIVND (reference sequence). V shed 4 bases and J shed 4 bases, with 19 bases lying between them. The CDR3 reads CASSTAVGRLGTGELFF. The CDR3 DNA follows: TGTGCCAGTAGTACTGCCGTGGGGCGGTTGGGCACCGGGGAGCTGTTTTTT. The whole variable domain, filled in from reference TRBV19 and TRBJ2-2, reads DGGITQSPKYLFRKEGQNVTLSCEQNLNHDAMYWYRQDPGQGLRLIYYSQIVNDFQKGDIAEGYSVSREKKESFPLTVTSAQKNPTAFYLCASSTAVGRLGTGELFFGEGSRLTVL.

V is TRBV7-2 and J is TRBJ2-5, with 8 bases lining up with TRBD1. The germline gives CDR1 SGHTA, CDR2 FQGNSA. The CDR3 loop spans 14 amino acids. Unmatched junction bases numbered 5, after V lost 5 bases and J lost 3 bases. The CDR3, as DNA: TGTGCCAGCAGCCGAGACAGGGGTAAAGAGACCCAGTACTTC. Encoded protein: CASSRDRGKETQYF.

The chain joins TRBV6-5 to TRBJ1-1, with D hard to call. Looked up from germline, CDR1 is MNHEY and CDR2 is SVGAGI. Trimming shortened V by 4 bases and J by 3 bases, and 12 bases separated the two germline ends. This CDR3 is built from 14 residues. The DNA of the CDR3 is TGTGCCAGCAGTTCGGGTATTTTGGACACTGAAGCTTTCTTT. It is translated as CASSSGILDTEAFF.

The V gene is TRBV15, the J gene TRBJ1-4, with D hard to call. The CDR3 is made up of 15 amino acids. The V gene's germline CDR1 is LNHNV and CDR2 YYDKDF (reference sequence). Trimming left V 1 base short and J 4 bases short, with 10 bases between. Written as DNA, the CDR3 is TGTGCCACCAGCAGAGTCTTAGTTGGTAATGAAAAACTGTTTTTT. Residues: CATSRVLVGNEKLFF.

The J gene is TRBJ2-7, the V gene TRBV11-3, with 8 bases matching TRBD2. The junction had 9 bases not matched to a gene; V was cut back by 5 bases and J by 3 bases. The CDR3 contains 15 residues. Germline V gene lookup returns CDR1 SGHNT and CDR2 YENEEA. The CDR3 DNA reads as TGTGCCAGCAGCCCTCGGGAGGGGATAAACTACGAGCAGTACTTC. Translation gives CASSPREGINYEQYF. Drawing the rest from reference TRBV11-3 and TRBJ2-7, the complete variable domain is EAGVVQSPRYKIIEKKQPVAFWCNPISGHNTLYWYLQNLGQGPELLIRYENEEAVDDSQLPKDRFSAERLKGVDSTLKIQPAELGDSAVYLCASSPREGINYEQYFGPGTRLTVT.

This sequence joins TRBV27 and TRBJ2-5, with D possibly TRBD2 on 6 matching bases. Germline CDR1 and CDR2: MNHEY and SMNVEV (reference sequence). CDR3 length: 15 residues. Trimming shortened V by 4 bases and J by 6 bases, and 18 bases separated the two germline ends. The CDR3, as DNA: TGTGCCAGCAGTTCAGACTGGCGGGGAGGTCAGACCCAGTACTTC. It translates to CASSSDWRGGQTQYF.